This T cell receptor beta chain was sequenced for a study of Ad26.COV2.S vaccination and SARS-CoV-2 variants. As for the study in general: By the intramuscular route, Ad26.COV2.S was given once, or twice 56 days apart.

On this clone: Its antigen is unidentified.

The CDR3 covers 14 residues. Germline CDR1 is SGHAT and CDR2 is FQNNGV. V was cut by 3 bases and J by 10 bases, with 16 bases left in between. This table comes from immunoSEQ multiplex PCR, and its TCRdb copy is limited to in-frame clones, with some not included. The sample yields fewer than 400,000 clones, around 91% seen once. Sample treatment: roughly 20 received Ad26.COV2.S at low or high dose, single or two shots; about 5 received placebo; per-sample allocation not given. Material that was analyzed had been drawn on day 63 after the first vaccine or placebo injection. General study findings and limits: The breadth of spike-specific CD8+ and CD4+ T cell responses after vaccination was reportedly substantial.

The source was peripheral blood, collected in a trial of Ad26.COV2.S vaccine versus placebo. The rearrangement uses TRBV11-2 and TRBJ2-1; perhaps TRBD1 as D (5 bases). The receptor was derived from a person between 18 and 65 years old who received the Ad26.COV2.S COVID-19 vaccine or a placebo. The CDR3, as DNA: TGTGCCAGCAGCTTGTCCGGGTCCAGGGCGGAGCAGTTCTTC. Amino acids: CASSLSGSRAEQFF.